The TCR beta chain under discussion was sequenced for a study of blood T cell repertoires in COVID-19. Overall study context: The analysed material was cDNA or gDNA that came from T cells, B-cell-depleted T cells, or PBMCs.

The CDR3 is made up of 14 amino acids. Per germline, CDR1 SGHNT and CDR2 YENEEA. Trimming took off 7 bases at V and 0 bases at J, with 10 bases between the two ends. Seattle's cohort entered during active infection and was followed longitudinally. Original processing notes: The assay estimated nucleated cells by amplifying reference gene primers. Measured with immunoSEQ multiplex PCR; TCRdb has only the in-frame clones, and not every one. That table is the source of V, J and clone size, and D and trimming were worked out from the DNA. Of 250,000 to 300,000 clones in the sample, approximately 89% are singletons; the top ten hold roughly 10%.

Sequenced sample: peripheral blood. This TCR derives from a woman in her 70s with COVID-19, enrolled during active disease. The rearrangement uses TRBV11-3 and TRBJ1-3, with D uncertain. CDR3 in amino acids: CASMRPDSGNTIYF. The CDR3 region has the DNA TGTGCCAGCATGAGGCCGGACTCTGGAAACACCATATATTTT.